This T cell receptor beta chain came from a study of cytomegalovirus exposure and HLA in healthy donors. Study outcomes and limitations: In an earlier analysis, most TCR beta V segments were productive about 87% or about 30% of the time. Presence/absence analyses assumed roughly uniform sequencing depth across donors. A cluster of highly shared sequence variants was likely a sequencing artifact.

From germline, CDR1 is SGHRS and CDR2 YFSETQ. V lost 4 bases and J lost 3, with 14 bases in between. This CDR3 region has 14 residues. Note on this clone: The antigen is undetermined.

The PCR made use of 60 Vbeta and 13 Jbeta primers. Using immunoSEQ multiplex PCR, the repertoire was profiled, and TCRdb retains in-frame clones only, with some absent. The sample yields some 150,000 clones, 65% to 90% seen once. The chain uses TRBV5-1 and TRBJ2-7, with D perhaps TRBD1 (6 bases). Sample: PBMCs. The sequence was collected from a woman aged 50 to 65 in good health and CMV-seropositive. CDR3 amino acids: CASSSRDTGYEQYF. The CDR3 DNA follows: TGCGCCAGCAGCAGCCGGGACACCGGCTACGAGCAGTACTTC. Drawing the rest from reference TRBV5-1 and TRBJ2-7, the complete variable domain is KAGVTQTPRYLIKTRGQQVTLSCSPISGHRSVSWYQQTPGQGLQFLFEYFSETQRNKGNFPGRFSGRQFSNSRSEMNVSTLELGDSALYLCASSSRDTGYEQYFGPGTRLTVT.